This T cell receptor beta chain emerged from a study of cytomegalovirus exposure and HLA in healthy donors. Looked up from germline, CDR1 is SNHLY and CDR2 is FYNNEI. This CDR3 comprises 15 residues. Trimming removed 1 base from V and 0 bases from J, with 8 bases in between. The primer mix had 60 Vbeta and 13 Jbeta primers. Profiling relied on immunoSEQ multiplex PCR, and the TCRdb table lists in-frame clones only, not all of them. Among about 150,000 clones, roughly 70% were seen once, and the ten largest hold 2% to 2.5%. This receptor was taken from a man aged 25-45 years in good health and CMV-seronegative. The chain has TRBV2 and TRBJ2-3, with D uncertain. What was sequenced was PBMCs. The CDR3 nucleotides are TGTGCCAGCAGTGAAGTAATGACTAGCACAGATACGCAGTATTTT. The encoded protein is CASSEVMTSTDTQYF.